The 11 T cell receptor beta chains presented below share a single source sample, sequenced in a study of blood T cell repertoires in COVID-19. Profiled with immunoSEQ multiplex PCR; TCRdb holds only in-frame clones, not every one. In the table there are some 57,000 clones, roughly 85% of which are singletons. Sequences were obtained from peripheral blood. Receptors were obtained from a human donor in a cohort sampled during active COVID-19.

The chain is built from TRBV6-5 and TRBJ2-7; 7 bases line up with TRBD2. The CDR3 has 13 amino acids. The V segment lost 6 bases and the J segment 3 bases; nucleotides outside the gene matches: 5. Germline CDR1 and CDR2: MNHEY and SVGAGI. In DNA, the CDR3 is TGTGCCAGCAGGGTCGGACTAGTCTACGAGCAGTACTTC. It is translated as CASRVGLVYEQYF.

This chain joins TRBV15 and TRBJ2-3; D may be TRBD2 (5 bases). The V gene lost 0 bases and the J gene lost 2 bases, with 12 bases spanning the gap. The CDR3 has 16 residues. Germline-derived CDR1 and CDR2 are LNHNV and YYDKDF (reference sequence). DNA for the CDR3: TGTGCCACCAGCAGAGATAAGAGCGGACCCACAGATACGCAGTATTTT. This encodes CATSRDKSGPTDTQYF.

The genes are TRBV15 and TRBJ1-4; no reliable D call. The CDR3 runs 17 residues. Per germline, CDR1 LNHNV and CDR2 YYDKDF (reference sequence). The V end lost 1 base, the J end lost 0 bases, and 12 bases lay between the germline ends. CDR3 sequence (DNA): TGTGCCACCAGCAGAGTTTCGCAGCGGGCAACTAATGAAAAACTGTTTTTT. Protein sequence: CATSRVSQRATNEKLFF.

V usage is TRBV30 and J usage is TRBJ1-5; D not resolved. The germline V and J ends were trimmed by 0 bases and 5 bases, with 11 bases remaining between them. Germline lookup yields CDR1 GTSNPN and CDR2 SVGIG (reference sequence). This CDR3 has 14 residues. CDR3 sequence (DNA): TGTGCCTGGAGTGTTTCGCAGGCTTATCAGCCCCAGCATTTT. Its translation: CAWSVSQAYQPQHF.

The V call is TRBV2, the J call TRBJ2-7; 7 bases agree with TRBD1. Germline V gives CDR1 SNHLY, CDR2 FYNNEI. The CDR3 is 14 amino acids. The J segment lost 1 base and the V segment lost 5 bases, leaving 5 bases of the junction unmatched. Here the CDR3 DNA reads TGTGCCAGCAGTCTGGGACAGTCATCCTACGAGCAGTACTTC. Translation: CASSLGQSSYEQYF. Drawing the rest from reference TRBV2 and TRBJ2-7, the complete variable domain is EPEVTQTPSHQVTQMGQEVILRCVPISNHLYFYWYRQILGQKVEFLVSFYNNEISEKSEIFDDQFSVERPDGSNFTLKIRSTKLEDSAMYFCASSLGQSSYEQYFGPGTRLTVT.

This sequence joins TRBV9 and TRBJ1-1; TRBD1 is a possible D gene (6 bases). The germline V and J ends were trimmed by 3 bases and 5 bases, with 23 bases remaining between them. Germline CDR1 and CDR2: SGDLS and YYNGEE. CDR3 length: 17 amino acids. The CDR3 protein is CASSAHPQGYSETEAFF. The CDR3 coding sequence is TGTGCCAGCAGCGCTCACCCACAGGGATATTCGGAGACTGAAGCTTTCTTT.

CDR3 coding DNA: TGTGCCAGCAGCTCGGAAACAGGCGGGGGTTCACCCCTCCACTTT. This codes for CASSSETGGGSPLHF. The chain links TRBV7-9 to TRBJ1-6, with D tentatively TRBD1 (5 bases). CDR1 is SEHNR, CDR2 FQNEAQ, per germline (reference sequence). Trimming took off 4 bases at V and 9 bases at J, with 16 bases between the two ends. The length of the CDR3 is 15 residues.

CDR3 loop: CAWSGGRVRGPEQYF. In nucleotides, the CDR3 is TGTGCCTGGAGCGGGGGGCGGGTGCGGGGGCCCGAGCAGTACTTC. The chain recombines TRBV30 with TRBJ2-7; D is perhaps TRBD2 (7 bases). This CDR3 comprises 15 residues. V lost 3 bases and J 6 bases, leaving 21 bases between the germline ends. Germline V CDR1 and CDR2: GTSNPN, SVGIG (reference sequence).

This clone has only one observation. V is TRBV21-1 and J is TRBJ2-4; TRBD1, the table's D call, lacks a check against the DNA. TRBV21-1 is listed as a pseudogene. This CDR3 has 13 residues. The CDR3 bases are TGTGCCAGCAGCAATGCCAGGGGTCAGGTTCAGTACTTC. Residues: CASSNARGQVQYF.

V and J are TRBV7-2 and TRBJ2-7, with TRBD1 identical over 10 bases. The CDR3 totals 14 residues. After removal of 5 bases from V and 2 bases from J, the junction contained 3 bases not matched to a gene. Germline V gene data show CDR1 as SGHTA and CDR2 as FQGNSA. In nucleotides, the CDR3 is TGTGCCAGCAGCCCCGGGACAGGGGCCTACGAGCAGTACTTC. Protein: CASSPGTGAYEQYF.

V and J are TRBV30 and TRBJ1-2, with D possibly being TRBD1 (5 bases). There are 14 residues in the CDR3. Trimming took off 3 bases at V and 0 bases at J, with 11 bases between the two ends. Per germline, CDR1 GTSNPN and CDR2 SVGIG (reference sequence). The CDR3 here is CAWSRGLANYGYTF. The CDR3 bases are TGTGCCTGGAGCCGGGGGTTAGCTAACTATGGCTACACCTTC.